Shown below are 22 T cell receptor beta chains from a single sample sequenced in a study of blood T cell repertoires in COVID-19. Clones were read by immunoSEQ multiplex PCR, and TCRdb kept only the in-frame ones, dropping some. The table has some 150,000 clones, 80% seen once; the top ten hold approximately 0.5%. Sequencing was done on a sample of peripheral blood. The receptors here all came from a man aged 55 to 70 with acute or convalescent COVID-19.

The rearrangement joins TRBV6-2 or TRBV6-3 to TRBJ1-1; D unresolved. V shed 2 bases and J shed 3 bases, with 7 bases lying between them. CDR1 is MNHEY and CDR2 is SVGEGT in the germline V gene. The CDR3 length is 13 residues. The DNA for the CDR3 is TGTGCCAGCAGTTACAGGAGTGACACTGAAGCTTTCTTT. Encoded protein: CASSYRSDTEAFF.

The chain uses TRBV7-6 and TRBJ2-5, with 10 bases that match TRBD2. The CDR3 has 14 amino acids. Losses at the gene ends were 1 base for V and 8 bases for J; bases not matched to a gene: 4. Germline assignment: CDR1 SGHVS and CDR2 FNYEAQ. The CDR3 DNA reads TGTGCCAGCAGCTTAGGGCTAGCGGGGGCAACCCAGTACTTC. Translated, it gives CASSLGLAGATQYF.

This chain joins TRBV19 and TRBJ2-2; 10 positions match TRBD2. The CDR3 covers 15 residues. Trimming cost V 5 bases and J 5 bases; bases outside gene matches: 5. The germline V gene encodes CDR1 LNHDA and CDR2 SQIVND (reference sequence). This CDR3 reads CASSPWTSGTGELFF. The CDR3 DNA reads TGTGCCAGTAGTCCTTGGACTAGCGGTACCGGGGAGCTGTTTTTT.

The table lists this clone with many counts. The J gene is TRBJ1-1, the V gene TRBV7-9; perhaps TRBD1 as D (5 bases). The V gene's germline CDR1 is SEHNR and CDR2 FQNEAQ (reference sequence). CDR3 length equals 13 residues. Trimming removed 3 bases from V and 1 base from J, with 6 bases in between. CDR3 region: CASSLTENTEAFF. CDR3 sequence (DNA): TGTGCCAGCAGCTTGACAGAGAACACTGAAGCTTTCTTT.

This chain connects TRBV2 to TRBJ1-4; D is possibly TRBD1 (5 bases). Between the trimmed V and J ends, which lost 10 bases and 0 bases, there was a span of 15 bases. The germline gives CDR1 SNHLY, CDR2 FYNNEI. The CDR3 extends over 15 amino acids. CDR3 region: CATGRGGATNEKLFF. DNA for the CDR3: TGTGCCACTGGAAGGGGAGGGGCAACTAATGAAAAACTGTTTTTT. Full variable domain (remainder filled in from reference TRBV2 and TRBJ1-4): EPEVTQTPSHQVTQMGQEVILRCVPISNHLYFYWYRQILGQKVEFLVSFYNNEISEKSEIFDDQFSVERPDGSNFTLKIRSTKLEDSAMYFCATGRGGATNEKLFFGSGTQLSVL.

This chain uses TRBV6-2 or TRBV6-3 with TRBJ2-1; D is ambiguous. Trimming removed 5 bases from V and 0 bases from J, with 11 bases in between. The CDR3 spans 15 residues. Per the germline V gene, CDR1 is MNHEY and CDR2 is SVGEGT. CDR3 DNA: TGTGCCAGCAGTCCGACTTCTAGCTCCTACAATGAGCAGTTCTTC. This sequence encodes CASSPTSSSYNEQFF.

The CDR3 loop reads CASSRELNTEAFF. In DNA, the CDR3 is TGTGCCAGCAGCCGGGAGCTGAACACTGAAGCTTTCTTT. The rearrangement joins TRBV3-1 (or the pseudogene TRBV3-2) to TRBJ1-1; no clear D. CDR3 length: 13 residues. CDR1 and CDR2 (germline): LGHDT, YNNKEL (reference sequence). V was trimmed by 4 bases and J by 0 bases, leaving 6 bases between them.

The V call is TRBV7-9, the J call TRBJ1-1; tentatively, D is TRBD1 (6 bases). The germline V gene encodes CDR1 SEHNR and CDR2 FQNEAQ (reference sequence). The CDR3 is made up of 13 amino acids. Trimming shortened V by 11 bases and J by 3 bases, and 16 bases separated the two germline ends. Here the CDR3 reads CAASKSGDTEAFF. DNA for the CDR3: TGTGCCGCATCGAAGTCAGGGGACACTGAAGCTTTCTTT.

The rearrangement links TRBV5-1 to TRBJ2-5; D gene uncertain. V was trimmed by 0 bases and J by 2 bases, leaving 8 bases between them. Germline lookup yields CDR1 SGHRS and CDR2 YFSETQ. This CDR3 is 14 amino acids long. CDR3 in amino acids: CASSLGSAQETQYF. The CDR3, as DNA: TGCGCCAGCAGCTTGGGCAGCGCTCAAGAGACCCAGTACTTC.

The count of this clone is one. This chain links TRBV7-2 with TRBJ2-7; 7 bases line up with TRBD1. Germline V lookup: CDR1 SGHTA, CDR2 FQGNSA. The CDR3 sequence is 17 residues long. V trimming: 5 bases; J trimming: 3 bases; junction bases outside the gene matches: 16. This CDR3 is CASSRSLDGTDFYEQYF. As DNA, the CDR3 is TGTGCCAGCAGCCGCTCCCTCGACGGGACAGATTTCTACGAGCAGTACTTC.

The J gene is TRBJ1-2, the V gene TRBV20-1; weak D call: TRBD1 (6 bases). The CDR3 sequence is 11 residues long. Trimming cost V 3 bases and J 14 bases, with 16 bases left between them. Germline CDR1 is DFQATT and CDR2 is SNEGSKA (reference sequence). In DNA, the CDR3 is TGCAGTGCTAGCAGACAGGTGAATAGTACCTTC. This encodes CSASRQVNSTF.

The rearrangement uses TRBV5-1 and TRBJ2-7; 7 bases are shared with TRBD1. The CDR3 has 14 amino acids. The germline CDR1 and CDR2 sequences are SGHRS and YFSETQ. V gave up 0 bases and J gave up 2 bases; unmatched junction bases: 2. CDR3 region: CASSLDRGPYEQYF. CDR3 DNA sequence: TGCGCCAGCAGCTTGGACAGGGGACCCTACGAGCAGTACTTC.

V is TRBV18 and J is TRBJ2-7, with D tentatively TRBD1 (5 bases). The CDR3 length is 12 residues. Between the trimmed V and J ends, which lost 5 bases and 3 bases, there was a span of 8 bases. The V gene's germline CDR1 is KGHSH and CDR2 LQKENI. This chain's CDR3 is CASSTDSYEQYF. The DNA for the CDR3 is TGTGCCAGCTCAACAGACAGCTACGAGCAGTACTTC.

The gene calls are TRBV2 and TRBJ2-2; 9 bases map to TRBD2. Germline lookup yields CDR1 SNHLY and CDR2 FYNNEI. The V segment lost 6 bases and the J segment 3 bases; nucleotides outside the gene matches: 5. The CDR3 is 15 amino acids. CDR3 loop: CASRVGLAYTGELFF. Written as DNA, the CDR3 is TGTGCCAGCAGAGTGGGACTAGCATACACCGGGGAGCTGTTTTTT.

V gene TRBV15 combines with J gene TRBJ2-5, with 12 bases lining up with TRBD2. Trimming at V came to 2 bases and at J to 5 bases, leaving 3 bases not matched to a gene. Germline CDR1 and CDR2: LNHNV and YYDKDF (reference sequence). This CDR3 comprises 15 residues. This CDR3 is CATSRLAGGPETQYF. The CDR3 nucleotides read TGTGCCACCAGCAGACTAGCGGGGGGGCCGGAGACCCAGTACTTC.

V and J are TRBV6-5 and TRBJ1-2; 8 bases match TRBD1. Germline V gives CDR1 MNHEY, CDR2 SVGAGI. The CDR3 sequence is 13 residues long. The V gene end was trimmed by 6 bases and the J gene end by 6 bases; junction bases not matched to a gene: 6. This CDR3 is CASRTDRAHGYTF. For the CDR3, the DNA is TGTGCCAGCAGAACGGACAGGGCTCATGGCTACACCTTC.

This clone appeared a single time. The CDR3 is CASSIGGTGRKETQYF. The CDR3 DNA reads TGTGCCAGTAGTATAGGAGGGACAGGGCGTAAAGAGACCCAGTACTTC. V and J are TRBV19 and TRBJ2-5; 9 nucleotides match TRBD1. This CDR3 contains 16 residues. Germline values: CDR1 LNHDA, CDR2 SQIVND (reference sequence). Losses at the gene ends were 1 base for V and 3 bases for J; bases not matched to a gene: 6.

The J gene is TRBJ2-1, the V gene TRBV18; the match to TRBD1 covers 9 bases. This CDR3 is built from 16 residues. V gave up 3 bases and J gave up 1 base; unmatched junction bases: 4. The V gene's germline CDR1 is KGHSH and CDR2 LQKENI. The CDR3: CASSPLGTGSYNEQFF. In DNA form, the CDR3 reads TGTGCCAGCTCACCGCTGGGGACAGGGTCCTACAATGAGCAGTTCTTC.

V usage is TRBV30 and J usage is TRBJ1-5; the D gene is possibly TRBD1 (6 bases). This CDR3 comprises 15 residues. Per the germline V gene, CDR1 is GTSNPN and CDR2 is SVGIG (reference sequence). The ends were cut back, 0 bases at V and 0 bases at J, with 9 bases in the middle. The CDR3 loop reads CAWSVGGHSNQPQHF. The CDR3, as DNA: TGTGCCTGGAGTGTAGGGGGACATAGCAATCAGCCCCAGCATTTT.

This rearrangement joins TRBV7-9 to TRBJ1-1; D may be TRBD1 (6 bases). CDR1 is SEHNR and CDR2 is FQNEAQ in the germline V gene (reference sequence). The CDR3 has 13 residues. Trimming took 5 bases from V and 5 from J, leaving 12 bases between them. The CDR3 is CASSDQGGTEAFF. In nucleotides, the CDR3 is TGTGCCAGCAGCGACCAAGGGGGAACTGAAGCTTTCTTT.

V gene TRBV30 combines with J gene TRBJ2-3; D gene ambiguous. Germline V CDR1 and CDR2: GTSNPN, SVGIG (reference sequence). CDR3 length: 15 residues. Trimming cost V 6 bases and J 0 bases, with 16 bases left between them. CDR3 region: CACAAAVSSTDTQYF. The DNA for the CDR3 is TGTGCCTGTGCCGCCGCGGTCTCTAGCACAGATACGCAGTATTTT.

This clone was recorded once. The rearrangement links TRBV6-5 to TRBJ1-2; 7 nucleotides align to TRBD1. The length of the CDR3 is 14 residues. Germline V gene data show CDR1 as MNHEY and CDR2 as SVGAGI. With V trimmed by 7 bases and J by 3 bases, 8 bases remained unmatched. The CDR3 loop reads CASNPGQTDYGYTF. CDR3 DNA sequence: TGTGCCAGCAACCCGGGACAGACAGACTATGGCTACACCTTC.